The present T cell receptor (beta chain) was sequenced within a study of blood T cell repertoires in COVID-19. As for the study in general: T cells, B-cell-depleted T cells, or PBMCs provided the cDNA or gDNA that served as material.

The CDR3 covers 13 residues. Trimming took off 3 bases at V and 9 bases at J, with 12 bases between the two ends. The V gene's germline CDR1 is LGHNT and CDR2 FRNRAP. While infection was still active, Seattle patients were enrolled and then followed longitudinally. Original data processing: By means of reference gene primer amplification, nucleated cell counts were estimated. Sequenced by immunoSEQ multiplex PCR; TCRdb stores in-frame clones only, minus some. That table furnishes V, J and clone size, whereas the DNA furnished D and trimming. The sample contains approximately 170,000 clones, almost 85% of which appear only once.

Sample: peripheral blood. J is TRBJ1-5 and V is TRBV12-5; the D is unclear. This receptor was identified in a woman of 80 years or more with COVID-19, enrolled during active disease. CDR3 coding DNA: TGTGCTAGTGGTTTCGGGGAAGATCGGCCCCAGCATTTT. It specifies CASGFGEDRPQHF. The full variable domain, its missing parts supplied by reference TRBV12-5 and TRBJ1-5, is DARVTQTPRHKVTEMGQEVTMRCQPILGHNTVFWYRQTMMQGLELLAYFRNRAPLDDSGMPKDRFSAEMPDATLATLKIQPSEPRDSAVYFCASGFGEDRPQHFGDGTRLSIL.